Presented here are 31 T cell receptor beta chains from one specimen sequenced in a study of shared clonotypes between healthy human individuals. Clones were sequenced by immunoSEQ multiplex PCR, and TCRdb holds only the in-frame ones, with some missing. The sample holds 2.3 million or so clones, approximately 93% seen once. The sample comprised naive CD4+ T cells from PBMCs. Subset given: CD45RA+ positively selected. These receptors originate from a man aged 18 to 29 in good health. Some clones in this sample may be carry-over from other donors' samples.

Turning to this clone: The sample holds other DNA sequences that translate to the same CDR3. V is TRBV5-1 and J is TRBJ2-3, with 7 bases identical to TRBD1. The CDR3 totals 15 residues. CDR1 and CDR2 (germline): SGHRS, YFSETQ. The junction had 4 bases not matched to a gene; V was cut back by 3 bases and J by 0 bases. The CDR3 DNA sequence: TGCGCCAGCAGCTCGGGGACAGCTAGCACAGATACGCAGTATTTT. This encodes CASSSGTASTDTQYF.

With regard to this clone: The sample contains more than one DNA sequence encoding this CDR3. The V and J genes are TRBV6-5 and TRBJ2-5, with unresolved D. The V end lost 2 bases, the J end lost 2 bases, and 6 bases lay between the germline ends. CDR3 length: 13 amino acids. The germline V gene encodes CDR1 MNHEY and CDR2 SVGAGI. Written as DNA, the CDR3 is TGTGCCAGCAGTTACGGACGTCAAGAGACCCAGTACTTC. Translated: CASSYGRQETQYF.

In DNA form, the CDR3 reads TGTGCCAGCAGCACTGACAGGGTGAGGGATGGCTACACCTTC. It encodes CASSTDRVRDGYTF. The chain combines TRBV5-5 with TRBJ1-2; 7 bases fit TRBD1. Germline V gene lookup returns CDR1 SGHKS and CDR2 YYEKEE (reference sequence). V was pared by 4 bases and J by 6 bases, with 9 bases of the junction left unmatched. This CDR3 region has 14 residues.

The chain links TRBV28 to TRBJ2-3, with TRBD2 identical over 10 bases. Germline V gives CDR1 MDHEN, CDR2 SYDVKM. This CDR3 is built from 18 residues. With V trimmed by 2 bases and J by 0 bases, 8 bases remained unmatched. The CDR3, as DNA: TGTGCCAGCAGTTTAAGCGGGAGGGGCCAATCTAGCACAGATACGCAGTATTTT. Encoded protein: CASSLSGRGQSSTDTQYF. The variable domain in full, completed from reference TRBV28 and TRBJ2-3, reads DVKVTQSSRYLVKRTGEKVFLECVQDMDHENMFWYRQDPGLGLRLIYFSYDVKMKEKGDIPEGYSVSREKKERFSLILESASTNQTSMYLCASSLSGRGQSSTDTQYFGPGTRLTVL.

The CDR3 region has the DNA TGTGCCAGCAGCCCAATAGCGGGAGCGGGCGCCAAAAACATTCAGTACTTC. This gives the protein CASSPIAGAGAKNIQYF. V is TRBV9 and J is TRBJ2-4; TRBD2 matches at 9 bases. The CDR3 has 17 residues. Germline values: CDR1 SGDLS, CDR2 YYNGEE. Trimming cost V 4 bases and J 1 base; bases outside gene matches: 9.

This chain joins TRBV5-1 and TRBJ2-7; tentative D call: TRBD2 (5 bases). Germline V gene lookup returns CDR1 SGHRS and CDR2 YFSETQ. V was clipped by 0 bases and J by 2 bases, with 15 bases between them. The CDR3 has 16 amino acids. CDR3 nucleotides: TGCGCCAGCAGCTTGGGGGCGGGCGCAGTGGCCTACGAGCAGTACTTC. It is translated as CASSLGAGAVAYEQYF.

The rearrangement joins TRBV29-1 to TRBJ2-4; D is uncertain. The CDR3 has 14 residues. Germline lookup yields CDR1 SQVTM and CDR2 ANQGSEA. V lost 6 bases and J 2 bases, leaving 14 bases between the germline ends. The DNA of the CDR3 is TGCAGCGTCGACGTAGCCGGATCCAAAAACATTCAGTACTTC. Its translation: CSVDVAGSKNIQYF.

The chain is built from TRBV11-2 and TRBJ1-2; 9 bases line up with TRBD1. This CDR3 comprises 16 residues. Trimming took 1 base from V and 4 from J; bases not matched to a gene: 7. The germline V gene has CDR1 SGHAT and CDR2 FQNNGV. CDR3 sequence reads: CASSLGGQGSFYGYTF. DNA for the CDR3: TGTGCCAGCAGCTTAGGGGGACAGGGAAGCTTCTATGGCTACACCTTC.

The chain employs TRBV7-8 and TRBJ2-7; 8 positions agree with TRBD1. This CDR3 is built from 15 residues. The germline CDR1 and CDR2 sequences are SGHVS and FQNEAQ. V was pared by 1 base and J by 2 bases, with 4 bases of the junction left unmatched. The CDR3 protein is CASSLGTGRTYEQYF. CDR3 bases: TGTGCCAGCAGCTTAGGGACAGGGCGAACCTACGAGCAGTACTTC.

The chain combines TRBV7-8 with TRBJ2-1, with 10 positions matching TRBD2. CDR1 SGHVS and CDR2 FQNEAQ come from the germline V gene. J was trimmed by 0 bases and V by 2 bases; bases with no gene match: 10. The CDR3 totals 19 residues. In DNA form, the CDR3 reads TGTGCCAGCAGCTTAAGGGCTAGCGGGGGTTTTAGCTCCTACAATGAGCAGTTCTTC. This sequence encodes CASSLRASGGFSSYNEQFF.

The genes are TRBV4-2 and TRBJ2-2, with D perhaps TRBD1 (5 bases). Germline V gene sequence: CDR1 LGHNA, CDR2 YNFKEQ. The CDR3 has 15 residues. V was shortened by 3 bases and J by 6 bases, with 14 bases between the two germline ends. The CDR3 reads CASSHSGRASGELFF. As DNA, the CDR3 is TGTGCCAGCAGCCACTCGGGCAGGGCTTCCGGGGAGCTGTTTTTT.

V and J are TRBV28 and TRBJ2-2; TRBD2 agrees at 8 bases. Germline V CDR1 and CDR2: MDHEN, SYDVKM. The V gene end was trimmed by 7 bases and the J gene end by 6 bases; junction bases not matched to a gene: 7. This CDR3 is built from 14 residues. CDR3 coding DNA: TGTGCCAGCAAACAGCGGGAGAGGTCCGGGGAGCTGTTTTTT. It codes for CASKQRERSGELFF.

This clone was picked up one time. The rearrangement uses TRBV5-1 and TRBJ2-7; TRBD2 might be the D (5 bases). The germline V gene has CDR1 SGHRS and CDR2 YFSETQ. The CDR3 sequence is 16 residues long. V shed 3 bases and J shed 0 bases, with 16 bases lying between them. The CDR3 nucleotides are TGCGCCAGCAGCTACGGGATGGCAGCTTACTCCTACGAGCAGTACTTC. This encodes CASSYGMAAYSYEQYF.

The chain employs TRBV11-2 and TRBJ1-2, with D hard to call. The germline gives CDR1 SGHAT, CDR2 FQNNGV. The CDR3 runs 15 residues. Trimming removed 4 bases at V and 4 bases at J, with 16 bases between. CDR3 coding DNA: TGTGCCAGCAGCTCCGGGATACAGCAAATCTATGGCTACACCTTC. As protein: CASSSGIQQIYGYTF.

The V gene is TRBV6-1, the J gene TRBJ1-1, with a possible D match to TRBD1 (5 bases). The germline V gene has CDR1 MNHNS and CDR2 SASEGT. V gave up 1 base and J gave up 1 base, with 10 bases separating them. The CDR3 runs 15 residues. The CDR3 reads CASSEGTGPNTEAFF. Written as DNA, the CDR3 is TGTGCCAGCAGTGAAGGGACGGGGCCGAACACTGAAGCTTTCTTT.

This clone occurred once. Different DNA sequences within this sample yield the same CDR3. The chain has TRBV7-9 and TRBJ2-7; D gene uncertain. V shed 1 base and J shed 0 bases, with 7 bases lying between them. The CDR3 loop spans 14 amino acids. Germline loops: CDR1 SEHNR, CDR2 FQNEAQ (reference sequence). The chain's CDR3 is CASSLGQASYEQYF. The CDR3 DNA is TGTGCCAGCAGCTTAGGGCAGGCCTCCTACGAGCAGTACTTC.

The rearrangement joins TRBV7-8 to TRBJ2-3; the D gene is possibly TRBD2 (6 bases). This CDR3 contains 15 residues. In germline, CDR1 is SGHVS, CDR2 FQNEAQ. With 6 bases removed from V and 6 bases from J, the gap between germline ends came to 19 bases. The CDR3, as DNA: TGTGCCAGCAGACACTTGCGCGCGGGAATCGATACGCAGTATTTT. It yields the protein CASRHLRAGIDTQYF. The full variable domain, completed using reference TRBV7-8 and TRBJ2-3, is GAGVSQSPRYKVAKRGQDVALRCDPISGHVSLFWYQQALGQGPEFLTYFQNEAQLDKSGLPSDRFFAERPEGSVSTLKIQRTQQEDSAVYLCASRHLRAGIDTQYFGPGTRLTVL.

This sequence joins TRBV19 and TRBJ2-1; D tentatively fits TRBD1 or TRBD2 (6 bases each). There are 14 residues in the CDR3. Germline CDR1 and CDR2: LNHDA and SQIVND (reference sequence). Trimming stripped 4 bases from V and 9 bases from J, with 16 bases between. CDR3 DNA sequence: TGTGCCAGTAGTAGAAGACTAGACAGGATTGAGCAGTTCTTC. This translates into CASSRRLDRIEQFF.

Concerning this clone: The sample contains more than one DNA sequence encoding this CDR3. The V and J genes are TRBV6-6 and TRBJ1-5, with D perhaps TRBD1 (5 bases). The germline V and J ends were trimmed by 3 bases and 7 bases, with 10 bases remaining between them. CDR3 length: 13 residues. The germline CDR1 and CDR2 sequences are MNHNY and SVGAGI (reference sequence). The CDR3 here is CASSYQGGQPQHF. CDR3 nucleotides: TGTGCCAGCAGTTATCAGGGCGGGCAGCCCCAGCATTTT.

As to this clone: At the DNA level, this CDR3 is encoded by other sequences in the same sample as well. The gene calls are TRBV30 and TRBJ1-1; 8 bases map to TRBD1. The CDR3 runs 13 residues. Germline trimming cut 1 base from V and 5 bases from J; bases unmatched to any gene: 3. From germline, CDR1 is GTSNPN and CDR2 SVGIG (reference sequence). CDR3 DNA sequence: TGTGCCTGGAGTGACAGGGGGGGGACTGAAGCTTTCTTT. This sequence encodes CAWSDRGGTEAFF. The variable domain in full, with the rest retrieved from reference TRBV30 and TRBJ1-1, is SQTIHQWPATLVQPVGSPLSLECTVEGTSNPNLYWYRQAAGRGLQLLFYSVGIGQISSEVPQNLSASRPQDRQFILSSKKLLLSDSGFYLCAWSDRGGTEAFFGQGTRLTVV.

The chain couples TRBV7-2 to TRBJ2-3; 12 positions match TRBD2. Germline-derived CDR1 and CDR2 are SGHTA and FQGNSA. This CDR3 spans 17 amino acids. V dropped 0 bases and J dropped 2; count of bases not matched to a gene: 3. The CDR3 loop reads CASSLARLAGDTDTQYF. The DNA of the CDR3 is TGTGCCAGCAGCTTAGCGCGACTAGCGGGGGACACAGATACGCAGTATTTT.

The chain employs TRBV15 and TRBJ2-3, with 8 bases fitting TRBD2. The V gene end was trimmed by 3 bases and the J gene end by 9 bases; junction bases not matched to a gene: 5. The CDR3 has 13 amino acids. CDR1 LNHNV and CDR2 YYDKDF come from the germline V gene (reference sequence). The CDR3 bases are TGTGCCACCAGCAGCCTTGAGCGGGAGACGCAGTATTTT. This sequence encodes CATSSLERETQYF.

The CDR3 region is CASTESNSNQPQHF. CDR3 DNA: TGTGCCAGTACAGAATCTAATAGCAATCAGCCCCAGCATTTT. The chain links TRBV2 to TRBJ1-5; D unresolved. Germline assignment: CDR1 SNHLY and CDR2 FYNNEI. V dropped 9 bases and J dropped 0 bases, with 12 bases sitting between them. This CDR3 has 14 residues. The full variable domain, completed using reference TRBV2 and TRBJ1-5, is EPEVTQTPSHQVTQMGQEVILRCVPISNHLYFYWYRQILGQKVEFLVSFYNNEISEKSEIFDDQFSVERPDGSNFTLKIRSTKLEDSAMYFCASTESNSNQPQHFGDGTRLSIL.

Only one count was recorded for this clone. This same CDR3 is encoded by further DNA sequences in the sample. The rearrangement uses TRBV7-2 and TRBJ2-7; 10 positions match TRBD1. CDR1 and CDR2 from the germline V gene are SGHTA and FQGNSA. This CDR3 region has 15 residues. V trimming: 5 bases; J trimming: 0 bases; junction bases outside the gene matches: 4. This CDR3 is CASSPGTGASYEQYF. CDR3 coding DNA: TGTGCCAGCAGCCCAGGGACAGGGGCCTCCTACGAGCAGTACTTC.

The genes are TRBV28 and TRBJ2-1; no reliable D call. CDR1 MDHEN and CDR2 SYDVKM come from the germline V gene. The CDR3 runs to 15 residues. Trimming took off 8 bases at V and 7 bases at J, with 21 bases between the two ends. The CDR3 spells CASGVYRSTRNEQFF. For the CDR3, the DNA is TGTGCCAGCGGGGTTTACCGGAGTACAAGAAATGAGCAGTTCTTC.

The rearrangement uses TRBV4-2 and TRBJ2-3; 8 bases agree with TRBD2. In germline, CDR1 is LGHNA, CDR2 YNFKEQ. The CDR3 consists of 18 residues. Losses at the gene ends were 3 bases for V and 2 bases for J; bases not matched to a gene: 13. Here the CDR3 reads CASSHSSLRLAHTDTQYF. The CDR3, as DNA: TGTGCCAGCAGCCACTCGAGCCTCCGACTAGCGCACACAGATACGCAGTATTTT.

The rearrangement uses TRBV2 and TRBJ1-2; a weak D match, TRBD1 (6 bases). Between the trimmed V and J ends, which lost 0 bases and 4 bases, there was a span of 12 bases. Germline CDR1 reads SNHLY; CDR2 reads FYNNEI. The CDR3 is 15 amino acids. Here the CDR3 DNA reads TGTGCCAGCAGTGAAGCGCGGACAGAAGGCTATGGCTACACCTTC. Its translation is CASSEARTEGYGYTF.

The rearrangement uses TRBV11-2 and TRBJ1-5, with TRBD1 as a possible D gene (5 bases). V was trimmed by 4 bases and J by 4 bases, leaving 14 bases between them. Germline loops: CDR1 SGHAT, CDR2 FQNNGV. The CDR3 loop spans 15 amino acids. The CDR3 DNA reads TGTGCCAGCAGCTCTTCGGGACGGGGAAATCAGCCCCAGCATTTT. Translation gives CASSSSGRGNQPQHF. Together with reference TRBV11-2 and TRBJ1-5, the CDR3 gives the full variable domain: EAGVAQSPRYKIIEKRQSVAFWCNPISGHATLYWYQQILGQGPKLLIQFQNNGVVDDSQLPKDRFSAERLKGVDSTLKIQPAKLEDSAVYLCASSSSGRGNQPQHFGDGTRLSIL.

This clone was recorded only once. The J gene is TRBJ2-7, the V gene TRBV7-2; TRBD1 is a possible D gene (6 bases). The CDR3 runs to 14 residues. The V end lost 4 bases, the J end lost 3 bases, and 13 bases lay between the germline ends. Germline lookup yields CDR1 SGHTA and CDR2 FQGNSA. CDR3 in amino acids: CASSWEDRNYEQYF. DNA of the CDR3: TGTGCCAGCAGCTGGGAAGACAGGAACTACGAGCAGTACTTC.

This clone has only one observation. At the DNA level, this CDR3 is encoded by other sequences in the same sample as well. The chain has TRBV6-6 and TRBJ1-1, with D possibly matching TRBD1 (5 bases). CDR1 and CDR2 from the germline V gene are MNHNY and SVGAGI (reference sequence). The CDR3 runs 14 residues. V gave up 0 bases and J gave up 1 base, with 6 bases separating them. CDR3 sequence reads: CASSYSGANTEAFF. CDR3 sequence (DNA): TGTGCCAGCAGTTACTCTGGGGCGAACACTGAAGCTTTCTTT.

This clone was seen only once. The chain has TRBV4-1 and TRBJ1-2, with D possibly matching TRBD1 (6 bases). Trimming pared 1 base from V and 8 bases from J, leaving 17 bases between. The CDR3 totals 15 residues. In germline, CDR1 is MGHRA, CDR2 YSYEKL. The CDR3 protein is CASSQVRRGREGYTF. CDR3 coding DNA: TGCGCCAGCAGCCAAGTAAGGCGGGGGCGAGAAGGCTACACCTTC.